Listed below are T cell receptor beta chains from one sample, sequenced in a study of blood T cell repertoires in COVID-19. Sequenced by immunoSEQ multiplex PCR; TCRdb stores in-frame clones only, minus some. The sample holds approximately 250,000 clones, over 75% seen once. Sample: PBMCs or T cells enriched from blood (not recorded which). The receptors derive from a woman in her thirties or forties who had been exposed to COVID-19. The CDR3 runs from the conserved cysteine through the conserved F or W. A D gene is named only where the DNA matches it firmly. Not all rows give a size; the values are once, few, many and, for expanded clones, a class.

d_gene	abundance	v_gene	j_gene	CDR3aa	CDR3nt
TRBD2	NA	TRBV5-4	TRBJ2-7	CASSYRGGKYEQYF	TGTGCCAGCAGCTACCGCGGGGGGAAGTACGAGCAGTACTTC
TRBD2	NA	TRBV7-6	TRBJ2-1	CASSLIAGGSYNEQFF	TGTGCCAGCAGCCTGATAGCGGGAGGATCCTACAATGAGCAGTTCTTC
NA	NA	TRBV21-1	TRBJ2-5	CASSRTTDIQETQYF	TGTGCCAGCAGCAGAACGACAGATATCCAAGAGACCCAGTACTTC
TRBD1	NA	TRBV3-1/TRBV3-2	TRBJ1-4	CASGIDRGAGEKLFF	TGTGCCAGCGGGATTGACAGGGGGGCTGGTGAAAAACTGTTTTTT
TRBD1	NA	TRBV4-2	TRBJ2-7	CASSPKGTGGSYEQYF	TGTGCCAGCAGCCCTAAAGGGACAGGGGGGTCCTACGAGCAGTACTTC
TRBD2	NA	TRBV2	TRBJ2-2	CASRAGTTLFTGELFF	TGTGCCAGCAGGGCCGGGACTACCTTATTTACCGGGGAGCTGTTTTTT
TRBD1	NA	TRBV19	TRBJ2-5	CATSDRERETQYF	TGTGCCACCTCGGACAGGGAGAGGGAGACCCAGTACTTC
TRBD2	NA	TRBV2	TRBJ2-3	CASRATSGGTDTQYF	TGTGCCAGCAGAGCGACTAGCGGGGGAACAGATACGCAGTATTTT
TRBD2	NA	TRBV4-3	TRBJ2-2	CASSQDERAGGSGELFF	TGCGCCAGCAGCCAAGATGAGAGAGCGGGAGGGTCGGGGGAGCTGTTTTTT
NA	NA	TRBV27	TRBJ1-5	CASSFWEGQPQHF	TGTGCCAGCAGTTTTTGGGAGGGTCAGCCCCAGCATTTT
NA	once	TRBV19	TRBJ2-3	CASSPQEGQTDTQYF	TGTGCCAGTAGTCCCCAGGAGGGACAGACTGATACGCAGTATTTT
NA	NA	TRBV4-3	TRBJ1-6	CASSQDRWGQQSPLHF	TGCGCCAGCAGCCAAGATCGATGGGGACAACAATCACCCCTCCACTTT
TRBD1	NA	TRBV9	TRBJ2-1	CASGDLTGGNEQFF	TGTGCCAGCGGGGACCTTACAGGGGGCAATGAGCAGTTCTTC
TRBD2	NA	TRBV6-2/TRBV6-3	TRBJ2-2	CASSYGVAGTGELFF	TGTGCCAGCAGTTACGGGGTAGCGGGCACCGGGGAGCTGTTTTTT
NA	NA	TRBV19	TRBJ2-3	CASKAVFGTDTQYF	TGTGCCAGTAAGGCGGTTTTCGGCACAGATACGCAGTATTTT
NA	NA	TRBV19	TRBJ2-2	CASSPGLSNTGELFF	TGTGCCAGTAGTCCGGGACTCTCAAACACCGGGGAGCTGTTTTTT
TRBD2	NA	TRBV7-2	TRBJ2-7	CASTYAAGEQYF	TGTGCCAGCACGTACGCAGCGGGGGAGCAGTACTTC
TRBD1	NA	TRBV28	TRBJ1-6	CASSSRQGETKSPLHF	TGTGCCAGCAGTTCTAGACAGGGGGAGACGAAATCACCCCTCCACTTT
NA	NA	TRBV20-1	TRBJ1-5	CSASGGSNQPQHF	TGCAGTGCTAGTGGAGGCAGCAATCAGCCCCAGCATTTT
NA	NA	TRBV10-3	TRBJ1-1	CAQRGTEAFF	TGTGCCCAACGGGGCACTGAAGCTTTCTTT
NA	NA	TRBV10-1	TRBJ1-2	CASSPTPGGTNYGYTF	TGCGCCAGCAGTCCTACCCCGGGAGGGACGAACTATGGCTACACCTTC
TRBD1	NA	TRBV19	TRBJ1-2	CASRDRMGYTF	TGTGCCAGTCGGGACAGGATGGGCTACACCTTC
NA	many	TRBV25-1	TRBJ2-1	CASSSRGGEQFF	TGTGCCAGCAGTTCGAGGGGGGGCGAGCAGTTCTTC
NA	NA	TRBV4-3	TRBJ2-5	CASSQNGLPGTQYF	TGCGCCAGCAGCCAAAACGGACTGCCCGGGACCCAGTACTTC
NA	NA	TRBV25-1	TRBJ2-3	CASSEPQGTQYF	TGTGCCAGCAGTGAGCCTCAGGGTACGCAGTATTTT
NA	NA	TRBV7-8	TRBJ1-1	CASSLGAGWNTEAFF	TGTGCCAGCAGCTTAGGTGCAGGTTGGAACACTGAAGCTTTCTTT
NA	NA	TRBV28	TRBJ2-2	CASKSQVLANTGELFF	TGTGCCAGCAAGTCGCAAGTGCTAGCGAACACCGGGGAGCTGTTTTTT
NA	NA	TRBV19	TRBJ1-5	CASMGPYSNQPQHF	TGTGCCAGTATGGGGCCTTATAGCAATCAGCCCCAGCATTTT
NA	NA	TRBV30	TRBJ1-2	CAWLRLDGYTF	TGTGCCTGGCTGAGGTTAGATGGCTACACCTTC
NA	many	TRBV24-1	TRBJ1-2	CATRGGSYGYTF	TGTGCCACCAGGGGGGGTTCCTATGGCTACACCTTC
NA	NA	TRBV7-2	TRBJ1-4	CASSFDRATNEKLFF	TGTGCCAGCAGCTTTGACAGAGCAACTAATGAAAAACTGTTTTTT
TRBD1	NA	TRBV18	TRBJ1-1	CASTDHTPGGRTEAFF	TGTGCCAGCACGGACCACACGCCAGGGGGTCGGACTGAAGCTTTCTTT
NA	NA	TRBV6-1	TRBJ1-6	CASSQVTGLDNSPLHF	TGTGCCAGCAGTCAAGTTACAGGTTTGGATAATTCACCCCTCCACTTT
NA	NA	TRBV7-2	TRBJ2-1	CASSSLPSSYNEQFF	TGTGCCAGCAGCTCCCTTCCCAGCTCCTACAATGAGCAGTTCTTC
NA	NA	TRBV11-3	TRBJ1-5	CASSLAEDQPQHF	TGTGCCAGCAGCTTAGCAGAAGATCAGCCCCAGCATTTT
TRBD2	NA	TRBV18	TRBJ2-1	CASSPPGRGADNEQFF	TGTGCCAGCTCACCACCCGGGCGGGGGGCAGACAATGAGCAGTTCTTC
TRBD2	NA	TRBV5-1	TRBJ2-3	CASSLVLAGPADTQYF	TGCGCCAGCAGCTTGGTGCTAGCGGGGCCCGCAGATACGCAGTATTTT
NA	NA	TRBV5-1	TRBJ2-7	CASSLAGSEQYF	TGCGCCAGCAGCTTGGCAGGCAGCGAGCAGTACTTC
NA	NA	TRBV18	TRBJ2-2	CASSPIQAHTGELFF	TGTGCCAGCTCACCGATCCAGGCCCACACCGGGGAGCTGTTTTTT
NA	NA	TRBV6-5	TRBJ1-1	CASVRLNMNTEAFF	TGTGCCAGCGTGAGACTGAACATGAACACTGAAGCTTTCTTT
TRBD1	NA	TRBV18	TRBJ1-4	CAGSGTGNEKLFF	TGTGCCGGCTCCGGGACAGGGAATGAAAAACTGTTTTTT
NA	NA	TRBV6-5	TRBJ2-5	CASSLGGGTIIETQYF	TGTGCCAGCAGTTTGGGGGGGGGCACGATCATAGAGACCCAGTACTTC
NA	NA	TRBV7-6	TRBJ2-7	CASSPTVQVTYEQYF	TGTGCCAGCTCTCCAACCGTACAGGTGACCTACGAGCAGTACTTC
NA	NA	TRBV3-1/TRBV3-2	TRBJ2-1	CASSQVEVNNEQFF	TGTGCCAGCAGCCAGGTTGAGGTAAACAATGAGCAGTTCTTC
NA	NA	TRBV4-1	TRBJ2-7	CASSQEPPSGGDEQYF	TGCGCCAGCAGCCAAGAGCCGCCTTCCGGAGGAGACGAGCAGTACTTC
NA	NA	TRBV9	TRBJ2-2	CASSVVHSRELFF	TGTGCCAGCAGCGTAGTGCATAGCCGGGAGCTGTTTTTT
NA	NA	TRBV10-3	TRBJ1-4	CATSISTTVEKLFF	TGTGCCACCAGTATCAGTACAACAGTAGAAAAACTGTTTTTT
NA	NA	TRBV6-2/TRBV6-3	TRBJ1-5	CASSATGREPQHF	TGTGCCAGCAGTGCCACCGGGAGGGAGCCCCAGCATTTT
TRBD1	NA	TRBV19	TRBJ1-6	CASSRQGVDSPLHF	TGTGCCAGTAGCCGACAGGGTGTTGATTCACCCCTCCACTTT